These T cell receptor beta chains were read from a single sample in a study of vaccination and CD4 T cells after COVID-19. TCRdb reprocessed the PCR reads via MiXCR and lists one record per CDR3 protein. The repertoire holds about 14,000 distinct CDR3 sequences, around 60% seen once, with 15% to 20% in the top ten. These receptors' antigens are unknown. Sequenced material: CD4+ T cells from blood, cultured in vitro. The source of these receptors is a human donor who had recovered from COVID-19. Both conserved end residues are part of each CDR3. The D gene is left open where the match is weak. Only some rows state a clone size, as once, few, many or a class for expanded clones.

d_gene	j_gene	abundance	v_gene	CDR3nt	CDR3aa
NA	TRBJ1-5	few	TRBV15	TGTGCCACCAGCAGAGTCTTGCCGGAGGAGCAGCCCCAGCATTTT	CATSRVLPEEQPQHF
TRBD1	TRBJ2-7	NA	TRBV7-6	TGTGCCAGCAGCCAAGGGACAGACCCTAGCTCCTACGAGCAGTACTTC	CASSQGTDPSSYEQYF
TRBD1	TRBJ1-2	NA	TRBV7-9	TGTGCCAGCAGCTTAGACAGGGGTGACGCATCTAACTATGGCTACACCTTC	CASSLDRGDASNYGYTF
NA	TRBJ1-2	NA	TRBV7-8	TGTGCCAGCAGCTTAGATAGACCGCAACTTTATGGCTACACCTTC	CASSLDRPQLYGYTF
NA	TRBJ1-5	NA	TRBV2	TGTGCCAGCAAGGGGCGGATCAATCAGCCCCAGCATTTT	CASKGRINQPQHF
NA	TRBJ1-6	few	TRBV27	TGTGCCAGCAGTTCCTCGACACGGTATAATTCACCCCTCCACTTT	CASSSSTRYNSPLHF
NA	TRBJ1-2	NA	TRBV20-1	TGCAGTCGTAACCTGGACGGCCCCTATGGCTACACCTTC	CSRNLDGPYGYTF
NA	TRBJ1-6	NA	TRBV11-3	TGTGCCAGCAGCTTGGGCCCGACTAATTCACCCCTCCACTTT	CASSLGPTNSPLHF
TRBD1	TRBJ2-7	NA	TRBV20-1	TGCAGTGCGCGATTTTCCGGGACAGGGGGCTACGAGCAGTACTTC	CSARFSGTGGYEQYF
NA	TRBJ2-3	NA	TRBV19	TGTGCCAGCCGGAGCACAGATACGCAGTATTTT	CASRSTDTQYF
NA	TRBJ2-7	few	TRBV27	TGTGCCAGCAGAGAATCCGGGACACCTAACTACGAGCAGTACTTC	CASRESGTPNYEQYF
NA	TRBJ1-1	NA	TRBV7-2	TGTGCCAGCAGCCCGTGGGGGCAGGCCACCATCAGAGGTGAAGCTTTCTTT	CASSPWGQATIRGEAFF
NA	TRBJ1-2	NA	TRBV19	TGTGCCAGTAGTGGGCACGGGGGAAACTATGGCTACACCTTC	CASSGHGGNYGYTF
TRBD2	TRBJ2-7	NA	TRBV6-5	TGTGCCAGCAGTTATGGGACTAAGACCTACGAGCAGTACTTC	CASSYGTKTYEQYF
NA	TRBJ1-2	NA	TRBV2	TGTGCCAGCAGTGAATGGCCCCGAGGCGGGGAGCGGGGCTACACCTTC	CASSEWPRGGERGYTF
TRBD2	TRBJ2-1	NA	TRBV7-2	TGTGCCAGCAGCCGCGCGGGGGGGCGGAATGAGCAGTTCTTC	CASSRAGGRNEQFF
NA	TRBJ1-1	NA	TRBV7-9	TGTGCCAGCAGCACCGTGGGGGGCACTGAAGCTTTCTTT	CASSTVGGTEAFF
TRBD1	TRBJ1-5	once	TRBV6-1	TGTGCCAGCAGGGAAGGCCTTGACAGGGCTCAGCCCCAGCATTTT	CASREGLDRAQPQHF
TRBD1	TRBJ2-2	NA	TRBV20-1	TGCAGTGCTAGAGAGGGGACAGCAAACACCGGGGAGCTGTTTTTT	CSAREGTANTGELFF
NA	TRBJ1-1	NA	TRBV2	TGTGCCAGCAGTGTTCAAGTCGAGGGTCAAGCTTTCTTT	CASSVQVEGQAFF
NA	TRBJ1-4	NA	TRBV5-1	TGCGCCAGCAGCTTCCAAACCGGGACCTCCAATGAAAAACTGTTTTTT	CASSFQTGTSNEKLFF
TRBD1	TRBJ2-5	NA	TRBV5-4	TGTGCCAGCAGCCCGGGACAGGGGTGGGAGACCCAGTACTTC	CASSPGQGWETQYF
TRBD1	TRBJ1-4	NA	TRBV6-1	TGTGCCAGCAGTGGGGACAGCATGGGGGAAAAACTGTTTTTT	CASSGDSMGEKLFF